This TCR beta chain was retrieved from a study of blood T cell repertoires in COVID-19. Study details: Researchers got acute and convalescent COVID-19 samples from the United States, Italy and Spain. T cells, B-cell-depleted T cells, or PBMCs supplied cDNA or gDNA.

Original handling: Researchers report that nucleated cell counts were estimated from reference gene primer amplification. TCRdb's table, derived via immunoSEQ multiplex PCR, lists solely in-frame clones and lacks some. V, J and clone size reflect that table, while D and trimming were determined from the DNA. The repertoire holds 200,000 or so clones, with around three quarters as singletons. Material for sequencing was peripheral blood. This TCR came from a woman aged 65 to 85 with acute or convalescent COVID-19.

The CDR3 DNA is TGTGCCAGCACCCCCGGGGGGGGACAGAAGCAGTTCTTC. Its translation: CASTPGGGQKQFF. The rearrangement links TRBV2 to TRBJ2-1; TRBD2 might be the D (8 bases). With 7 bases removed from V and 11 bases from J, the gap between germline ends came to 18 bases. From germline, CDR1 is SNHLY and CDR2 FYNNEI. The CDR3 length is 13 residues.